Listed below are T cell receptor beta chains from one sample, sequenced in a study of T cell repertoires in cytomegalovirus infection. Each CDR3 protein is one row after TCRdb ran MiXCR on the reads. The sample has about 740,000 distinct CDR3 sequences; 35% are singletons. The material sequenced was PBMCs. The receptors stem from a human donor in good health (CMV status not recorded). Some clones in this sample may be carry-over from other donors' samples. Both conserved end residues are part of each CDR3. The order of the fields is D gene, V gene, clone size, J gene, CDR3 DNA, CDR3 protein. D genes are given only for firm matches. Rows may omit the clone size; those that give it use once, few, many or a size class.

>TRBD1|TRBV7-9|NA|TRBJ1-1
TGTGCCAGCAGCCCCAGGACAGGGGGCCCTGAAGCTTTCTTT
CASSPRTGGPEAFF
>NA|TRBV7-8|many|TRBJ1-4
TGTGCCAGCAGCTTAGTATTGCGCGAAAAACTGTTTTTT
CASSLVLREKLFF
>NA|TRBV24-1|few|TRBJ2-1
TGTGCCACCAGTGATCCCGGGAGCCCTGGCAATGAGCAGTTCTTC
CATSDPGSPGNEQFF
>NA|TRBV6-5|NA|TRBJ2-1
TGTGCCAGCAGAAGAATTGCCGGGACCCGCTCCTACAATGAGCAGTTCTTC
CASRRIAGTRSYNEQFF
>NA|TRBV28|NA|TRBJ1-2
TGTGCCACCTACAATCGGGGGAATAACTATGGCTACACCTTC
CATYNRGNNYGYTF
>NA|TRBV28|few|TRBJ2-6
TGTGCCAGCAGTTTAGTGGGGCTTTCCCAAACTGGGGCCAACGTCCTGACTTTC
CASSLVGLSQTGANVLTF
>NA|TRBV12-3/TRBV12-4|few|TRBJ1-2
TGTGCCAGCAGTTCGCCAGGGGCGGTCACCTTC
CASSSPGAVTF
>TRBD1|TRBV4-2|NA|TRBJ2-7
TGTGCCAGCAGCCAAGGGGACAGCGAGTCCTACGAGCAGTACTTC
CASSQGDSESYEQYF
>TRBD1|TRBV18|few|TRBJ2-3
TGTGCCAGCTCACTCCGGGACAGGGTATTTGATACGCAGTATTTT
CASSLRDRVFDTQYF
>TRBD2|TRBV28|NA|TRBJ2-2
TGTGCCAGCAGTGGAGTTGGCGGGAGGGCCTCGGCCGGGGAGCTGTTTTTT
CASSGVGGRASAGELFF
>TRBD2|TRBV5-5|few|TRBJ2-5
TGTGCCAGCAGCGGGGGACTAGCGGGAGGATCGGGGCAAGAGACCCAGTACTTC
CASSGGLAGGSGQETQYF
>TRBD1|TRBV28|few|TRBJ1-6
TGTGCCAGCAGTCAGGATGACAGGGAATATTCACCCCTCCACTTT
CASSQDDREYSPLHF
>TRBD1|TRBV12-3/TRBV12-4|NA|TRBJ1-5
TGTGCCAGCAGTGACGACAGGGGAGTGGGGCAGCCCCAGCATTTT
CASSDDRGVGQPQHF
>NA|TRBV6-6|NA|TRBJ2-5
TGTGCCAGCAGCCCCCAGGGGTTTTTGGAGACCCAGTACTTC
CASSPQGFLETQYF
>NA|TRBV2|few|TRBJ1-1
TGTGCCAGCAGGGAGGGGGAGGCGAACACTGAAGCTTTCTTT
CASREGEANTEAFF
>TRBD1|TRBV6-1|NA|TRBJ1-5
TGTGCCAGCAGAAGGACAGGGACGGGCCAGCCCCAGCATTTT
CASRRTGTGQPQHF